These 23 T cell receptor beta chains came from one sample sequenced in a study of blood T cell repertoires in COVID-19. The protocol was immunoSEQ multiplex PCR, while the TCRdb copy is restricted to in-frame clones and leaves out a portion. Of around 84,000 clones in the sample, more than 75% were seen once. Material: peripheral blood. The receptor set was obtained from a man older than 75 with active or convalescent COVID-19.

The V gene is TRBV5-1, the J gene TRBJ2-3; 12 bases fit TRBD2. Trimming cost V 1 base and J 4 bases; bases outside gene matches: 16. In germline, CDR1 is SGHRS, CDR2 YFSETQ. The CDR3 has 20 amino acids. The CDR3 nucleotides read TGCGCCAGCAGCTTGATGTCTAGCGGGAGGGCCGGGTCTCGCGCAGATACGCAGTATTTT. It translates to CASSLMSSGRAGSRADTQYF.

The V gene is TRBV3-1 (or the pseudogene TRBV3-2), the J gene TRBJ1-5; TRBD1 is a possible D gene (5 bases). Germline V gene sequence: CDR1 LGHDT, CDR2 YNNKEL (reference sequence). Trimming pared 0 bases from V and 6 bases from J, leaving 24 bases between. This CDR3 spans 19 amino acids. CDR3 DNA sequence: TGTGCCAGCAGCCAAGATTCTGTGGGGAAAGGGGAAGTCGGTCAGCCCCAGCATTTT. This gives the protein CASSQDSVGKGEVGQPQHF.

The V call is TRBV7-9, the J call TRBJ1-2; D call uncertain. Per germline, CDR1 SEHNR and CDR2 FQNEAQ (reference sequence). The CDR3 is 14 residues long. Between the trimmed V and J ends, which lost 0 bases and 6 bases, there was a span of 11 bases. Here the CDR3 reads CASSLAPGSDGYTF. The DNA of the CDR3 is TGTGCCAGCAGCTTAGCCCCGGGGAGCGATGGCTACACCTTC.

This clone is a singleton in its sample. The CDR3 coding sequence is TGTGCCTGGACCCGGGGACAGGGGAGCCAAGAGACCCAGTACTTC. As protein: CAWTRGQGSQETQYF. This sequence joins TRBV30 and TRBJ2-5; 10 positions match TRBD1. Trimming removed 4 bases from V and 1 base from J; junction bases left unmatched: 6. This CDR3 region has 15 residues. CDR1 is GTSNPN and CDR2 is SVGIG in the germline V gene (reference sequence).

This CDR3 is CASSVDRGDGYTF. The DNA for the CDR3 is TGTGCCAGCAGCGTAGACAGGGGAGACGGCTACACCTTC. This chain connects TRBV9 to TRBJ1-2; 7 nucleotides line up with TRBD1. The CDR3 sequence is 13 residues long. CDR1 and CDR2 (germline): SGDLS, YYNGEE. Trimming took 0 bases from V and 8 from J; bases not matched to a gene: 4. Complete variable domain (other parts from reference TRBV9 and TRBJ1-2): DSGVTQTPKHLITATGQRVTLRCSPRSGDLSVYWYQQSLDQGLQFLIQYYNGEERAKGNILERFSAQQFPDLHSELNLSSLELGDSALYFCASSVDRGDGYTFGSGTRLTVV.

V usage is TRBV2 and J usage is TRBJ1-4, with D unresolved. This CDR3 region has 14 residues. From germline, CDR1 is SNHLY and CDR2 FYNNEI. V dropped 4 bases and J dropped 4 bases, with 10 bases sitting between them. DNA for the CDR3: TGTGCCAGCAGTGGTACAGCCATTAATGAAAAACTGTTTTTT. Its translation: CASSGTAINEKLFF.

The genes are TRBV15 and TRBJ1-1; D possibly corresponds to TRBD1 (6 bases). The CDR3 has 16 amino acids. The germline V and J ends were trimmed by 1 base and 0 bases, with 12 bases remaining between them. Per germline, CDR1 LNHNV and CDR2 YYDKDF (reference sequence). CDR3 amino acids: CATSRGDTVMNTEAFF. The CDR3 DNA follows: TGTGCCACCAGCAGAGGGGACACCGTAATGAACACTGAAGCTTTCTTT.

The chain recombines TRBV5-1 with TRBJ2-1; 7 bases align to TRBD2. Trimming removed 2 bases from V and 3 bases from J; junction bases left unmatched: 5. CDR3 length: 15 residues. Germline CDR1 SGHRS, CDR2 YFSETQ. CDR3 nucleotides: TGCGCCAGCAGCTTCGTGGGGGGGAACTACAATGAGCAGTTCTTC. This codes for CASSFVGGNYNEQFF.

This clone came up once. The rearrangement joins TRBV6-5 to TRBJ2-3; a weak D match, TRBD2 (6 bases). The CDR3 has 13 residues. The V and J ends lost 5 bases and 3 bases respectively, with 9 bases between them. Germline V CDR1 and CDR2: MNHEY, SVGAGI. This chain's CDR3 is CASSHRGTDTQYF. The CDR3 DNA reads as TGTGCCAGCAGTCACCGGGGGACAGATACGCAGTATTTT.

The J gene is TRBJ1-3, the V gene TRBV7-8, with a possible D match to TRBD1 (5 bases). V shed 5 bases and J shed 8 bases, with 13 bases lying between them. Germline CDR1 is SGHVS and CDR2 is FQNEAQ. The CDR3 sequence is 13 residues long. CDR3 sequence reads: CASSREGSDTIYF. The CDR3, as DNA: TGTGCCAGCAGCAGGGAGGGGAGTGACACCATATATTTT.

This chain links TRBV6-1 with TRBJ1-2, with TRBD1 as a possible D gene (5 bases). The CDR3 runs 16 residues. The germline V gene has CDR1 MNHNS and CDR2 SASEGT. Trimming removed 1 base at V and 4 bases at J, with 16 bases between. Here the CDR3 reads CASSEDGRGGVYGYTF. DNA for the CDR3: TGTGCCAGCAGTGAAGACGGACGGGGAGGGGTCTATGGCTACACCTTC.

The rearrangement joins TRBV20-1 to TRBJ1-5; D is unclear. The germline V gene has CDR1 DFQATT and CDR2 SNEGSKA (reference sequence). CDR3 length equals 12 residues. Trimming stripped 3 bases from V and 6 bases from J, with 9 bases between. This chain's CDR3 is CSASSLRQPQHF. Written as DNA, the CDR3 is TGCAGTGCTAGTAGTTTGCGTCAGCCCCAGCATTTT.

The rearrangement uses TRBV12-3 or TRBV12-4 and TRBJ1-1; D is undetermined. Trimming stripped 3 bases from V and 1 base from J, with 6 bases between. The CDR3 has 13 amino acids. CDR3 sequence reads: CASSLEANTEAFF. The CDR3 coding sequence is TGTGCCAGCAGTTTGGAGGCGAACACTGAAGCTTTCTTT.

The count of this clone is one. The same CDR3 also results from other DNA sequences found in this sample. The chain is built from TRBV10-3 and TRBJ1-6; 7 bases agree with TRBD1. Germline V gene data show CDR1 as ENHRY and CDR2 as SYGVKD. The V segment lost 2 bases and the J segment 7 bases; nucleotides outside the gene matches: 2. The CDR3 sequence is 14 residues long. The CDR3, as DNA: TGTGCCATCAGTGAGCAGGGGGGCAATTCACCCCTCCACTTT. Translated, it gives CAISEQGGNSPLHF.

The CDR3 bases are TGCGCCAGCAGCGCAGGTTCTAAAGCCAACGTCCTGACTTTC. It specifies CASSAGSKANVLTF. The chain links TRBV5-1 to TRBJ2-6, with D hard to call. Germline V gene sequence: CDR1 SGHRS, CDR2 YFSETQ. CDR3 length equals 14 residues. V was trimmed by 4 bases and J by 7 bases, leaving 12 bases between them.

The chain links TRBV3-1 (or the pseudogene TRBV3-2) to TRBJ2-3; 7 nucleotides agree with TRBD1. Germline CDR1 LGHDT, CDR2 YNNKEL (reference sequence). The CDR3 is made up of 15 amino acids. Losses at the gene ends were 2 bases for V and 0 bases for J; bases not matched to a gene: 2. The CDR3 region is CASSQTTGSTDTQYF. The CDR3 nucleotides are TGTGCCAGCAGCCAAACGACAGGGAGCACAGATACGCAGTATTTT.

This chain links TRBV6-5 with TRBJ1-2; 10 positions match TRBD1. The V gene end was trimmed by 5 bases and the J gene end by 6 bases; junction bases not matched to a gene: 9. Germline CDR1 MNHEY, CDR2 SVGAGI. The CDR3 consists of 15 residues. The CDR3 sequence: CASSPGQGYVDGYTF. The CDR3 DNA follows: TGTGCCAGCAGTCCGGGACAGGGGTATGTCGATGGCTACACCTTC.

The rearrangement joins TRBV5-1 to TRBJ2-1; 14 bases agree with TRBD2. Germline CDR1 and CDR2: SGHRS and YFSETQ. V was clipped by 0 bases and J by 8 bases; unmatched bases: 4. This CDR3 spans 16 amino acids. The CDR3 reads CASSLGTSGGLYEQFF. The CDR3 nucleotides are TGCGCCAGCAGCTTGGGGACTAGCGGGGGGCTGTATGAGCAGTTCTTC.

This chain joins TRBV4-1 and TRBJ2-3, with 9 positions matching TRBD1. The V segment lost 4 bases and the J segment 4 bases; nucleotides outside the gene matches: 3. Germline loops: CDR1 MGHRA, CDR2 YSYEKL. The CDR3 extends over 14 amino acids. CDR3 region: CASSRTGVADTQYF. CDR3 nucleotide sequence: TGCGCCAGCAGCCGGACAGGGGTGGCAGATACGCAGTATTTT.

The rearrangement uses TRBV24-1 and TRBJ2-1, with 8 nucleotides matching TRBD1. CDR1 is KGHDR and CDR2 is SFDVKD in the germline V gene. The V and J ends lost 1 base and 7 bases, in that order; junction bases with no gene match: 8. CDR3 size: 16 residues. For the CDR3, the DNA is TGTGCCACCAGTGATTTAGGACAGGGAGAGGGTAATGAGCAGTTCTTC. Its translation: CATSDLGQGEGNEQFF.

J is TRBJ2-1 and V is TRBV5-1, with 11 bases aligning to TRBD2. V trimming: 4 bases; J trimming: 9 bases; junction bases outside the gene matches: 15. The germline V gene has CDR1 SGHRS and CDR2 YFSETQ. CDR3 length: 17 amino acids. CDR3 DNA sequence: TGCGCCAGCAGCACGGGGGGACTAGCGGCCTCTCGGAGTGAGCAGTTCTTC. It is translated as CASSTGGLAASRSEQFF.

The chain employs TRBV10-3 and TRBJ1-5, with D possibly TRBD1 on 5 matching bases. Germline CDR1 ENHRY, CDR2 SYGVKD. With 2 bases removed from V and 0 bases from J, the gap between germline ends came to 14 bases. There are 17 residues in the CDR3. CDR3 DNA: TGTGCCATCAGTGAGGGTCGAGGAGGGACTAGCAATCAGCCCCAGCATTTT. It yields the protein CAISEGRGGTSNQPQHF.

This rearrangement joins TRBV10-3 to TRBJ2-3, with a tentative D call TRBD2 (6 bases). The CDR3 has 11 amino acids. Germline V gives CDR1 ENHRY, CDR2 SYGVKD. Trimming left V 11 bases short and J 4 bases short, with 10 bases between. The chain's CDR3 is CASSGADTQYF. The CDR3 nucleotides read TGTGCCTCCTCGGGAGCAGATACGCAGTATTTT.